This TCR beta chain was observed in a study of T cell repertoires in cytomegalovirus infection (dated by TCRdb to the late 2010s). Regarding the complete study: Recently identified HLA-C-restricted CMV epitopes, whose presentation resists viral immunomodulation, were targeted by peptide stimulations together with well-studied HLA-B-restricted epitopes. Donor HLA type was relevant to the analysis, because carriage of CMV infection together with the matching HLA type was indicated by public TCR beta signatures.

This clonotype was detected a few times. The clone's antigen remains unknown. Base qualities are not recorded, but no much larger clone differs from it by a single base. The treatment or condition label for this specimen denotes: in vitro stimulation with specific CMV peptide epitopes to enrich CMV-specific T cells. Looking up the germline V gene (reference sequence) yields CDR1 MNHEY and CDR2 SMNVEV. The CDR3 spans 15 residues, from the cysteine through the phenylalanine. Only the CDR3 part of the read is kept: 45 bases, read in frame from the first base. Trimming at the junction amounts to 2 bases on V and 4 bases on J, and the germline ends lie 14 bases apart. TCRdb lists the instrument as Illumina HiSeq 1500. In-frame beta chains were kept once TCRdb had trimmed the public reads at Q25 with fastp and called clones with MiXCR. One record per CDR3 amino acid sequence lists the most common genes and DNA. For this sample there are some 940,000 distinct CDR3 sequences; 30% to 40% appear just once. Together, the top ten hold about 14% of the sample.

Study-level results and caveats: In both this cohort and an independent cohort of 350 or so donors, the cumulative frequency of public TCR beta family members distinguished carriers of CMV infection plus the relevant HLA type. The ex vivo response was dominated by HLA-C-restricted CMV-specific TCR beta clonotypes, and the single most frequent clonotype in two of eight donors was supplied by these HLA-C-restricted clonotypes.

The sequenced sample was cultured CD8+ T cells from PBMCs, obtained from culture after CMV antigen stimulation. The source is a human donor in good health (CMV status not recorded). Some clones in this sample may be carry-over from other donors' samples. The chain was built from TRBV27 and TRBJ1-2; the D gene remains uncertain. Here the CDR3 is given as CASSLRSPSGYGYTF. The DNA sequence is given as TGTGCCAGCAGTTTAAGGAGCCCCTCGGGCTATGGCTACACCTTC.